The rows below give T cell receptor beta chains drawn from one sample of a study of T cells after somatic rescue of genetic block. TCRdb keeps only in-frame clones here, not all; method: immunoSEQ multiplex PCR. The sample shows 85,000 to 90,000 clones, about nine tenths of them seen only once. The specimen was peripheral blood mononuclear cells (PBMCs). These receptors all stem from a woman in her late teens or twenties. Both conserved end residues are trimmed from each CDR3. Only some rows state a clone size, as once, few, many or a class for expanded clones.

>.|TRBJ1-2|TRBV12-1
ASSFESMARRHYGYT
>once|TRBJ2-3|TRBV5-4
ASSSNLGEDTQY
>.|TRBJ2-1|TRBV11-2
ASSVIAGRDEQF
>once|TRBJ2-5|TRBV11-1
ASSLGKGARAETQY
>.|TRBJ1-5|TRBV6-1
ASNLQGNQPQH
>.|TRBJ2-7|TRBV2
ASGEGGNPGEQY
>.|TRBJ2-7|TRBV5-4
ASTRGGSYEQY
>.|TRBJ2-6|TRBV5-5
ASSQDRAGANVLT
>.|TRBJ2-5|TRBV10-2
ASSEQLETQY
>.|TRBJ1-2|TRBV6-6
ASSPGGGHYGYT
>.|TRBJ1-2|TRBV28
ASSLFEGNYGYT
>.|TRBJ2-5|TRBV5-5
ASSPTSGRETQY
>.|TRBJ2-1|TRBV4-3
ASSQDYGLAGGRFNEQF
>.|TRBJ1-4|TRBV4-2
ASSPGGPALGEKLF
>few|TRBJ2-5|TRBV29-1
SVLAGGETQY
>once|TRBJ1-1|TRBV18
ASSPIGTANTEAF
>.|TRBJ1-5|TRBV5-1
ASSPDSNQPQH
>.|TRBJ2-2|TRBV28
ASSLIWDRTRPGELF
>.|TRBJ1-4|TRBV28
ASSLAVFNEKLF
>.|TRBJ1-5|TRBV2
ASSDSGGNQPQH
>.|TRBJ2-1|TRBV7-2
ASSVNRDNEQF
>.|TRBJ1-1|TRBV5-1
ASSLGLSGTEAF
>.|TRBJ2-3|TRBV6-4
ASSDGSSTDTQY
>once|TRBJ1-1|TRBV9
ASSVGMGTSNTEAF
>.|TRBJ1-1|TRBV7-3
ASSPFGGEGGKAF
>once|TRBJ2-1|TRBV13
ASSLVGQVSNEQF
>.|TRBJ2-1|TRBV6-1
ASSTSGVSYNEQF
>.|TRBJ2-7|TRBV29-1
SVDGSLAGRPEQY
>.|TRBJ1-1|TRBV9
ASSVAQENTEAF
>.|TRBJ1-1|TRBV6-5
ASSYRTGIAEAF
>.|TRBJ1-2|TRBV4-2
ASSERTGKTYGYT
>.|TRBJ2-2|TRBV7-8
ASSLATSGGYWTGELF
>.|TRBJ2-7|TRBV5-1
ASSLPEELDYTYEQY
>.|TRBJ1-2|TRBV28
ASIDGARLNYGYT
>.|TRBJ2-5|TRBV27
ASRYREETQY
>.|TRBJ2-2|TRBV7-8
ASSWRGRDTGELF
>.|TRBJ2-7|TRBV5-1
ASSLREVSYEQY
>.|TRBJ1-3|TRBV5-1
ASSLGTGDTIY
>.|TRBJ1-2|TRBV25-1
ASSGPNRGGGYT
>.|TRBJ1-1|TRBV28
ATETANTEAF
>once|TRBJ1-2|TRBV5-5
ASSLGQINYGYT